These 26 T cell receptor beta chains share one sample of origin, sequenced in a study of shared clonotypes between healthy human individuals. Measured with immunoSEQ multiplex PCR; TCRdb has only the in-frame clones, and not every one. The sample has about 520,000 clones, approximately 78% seen once. The sample comprised PBMCs. All receptors derive from a woman aged 40 to 50 in good health. Some clones in this sample may be carry-over from other donors' samples.

The chain has TRBV4-1 and TRBJ2-7; either TRBD1 or TRBD2 may fit D (5 bases each). The CDR3 is 14 amino acids. Looked up from germline, CDR1 is MGHRA and CDR2 is YSYEKL. Trimming removed 6 bases at V and 2 bases at J, with 14 bases between. The CDR3 reads CASSPGTIPYEQYF. DNA of the CDR3: TGCGCCAGCAGTCCCGGGACGATCCCCTACGAGCAGTACTTC.

The rearrangement joins TRBV7-2 to TRBJ2-7, with 8 bases that match TRBD1. Germline CDR1 is SGHTA and CDR2 is FQGNSA. The V gene end was trimmed by 0 bases and the J gene end by 0 bases; junction bases not matched to a gene: 4. The CDR3 has 16 amino acids. This chain's CDR3 is CASSLALQGASYEQYF. The CDR3 DNA reads TGTGCCAGCAGCTTAGCGCTGCAGGGGGCCTCCTACGAGCAGTACTTC. Filled out from reference TRBV7-2 and TRBJ2-7, the complete variable domain reads GAGVSQSPSNKVTEKGKDVELRCDPISGHTALYWYRQSLGQGLEFLIYFQGNSAPDKSGLPSDRFSAERTGGSVSTLTIQRTQQEDSAVYLCASSLALQGASYEQYFGPGTRLTVT.

The V gene is TRBV7-2, the J gene TRBJ2-3; D possibly uses TRBD1 or TRBD2 (5 bases each). CDR1 SGHTA and CDR2 FQGNSA come from the germline V gene. Trimming took off 8 bases at V and 5 bases at J, with 14 bases between the two ends. This CDR3 contains 13 residues. CDR3 coding DNA: TGTGCCAGCGCCCGGGGCCTTCGAGATACGCAGTATTTT. Amino acids: CASARGLRDTQYF.

The chain is built from TRBV7-3 and TRBJ1-2; 9 nucleotides line up with TRBD1. The V segment lost 6 bases and the J segment 6 bases; nucleotides outside the gene matches: 5. Germline CDR1 SGHTA, CDR2 FQGTGA. The CDR3 loop spans 13 amino acids. For the CDR3, the DNA is TGTGCCAGCAGGTCGGGACAGGGTGATGGCTACACCTTC. As protein: CASRSGQGDGYTF. Based on the CDR3 plus reference TRBV7-3 and TRBJ1-2, the full variable domain is GAGVSQTPSNKVTEKGKYVELRCDPISGHTALYWYRQSLGQGPEFLIYFQGTGAADDSGLPNDRFFAVRPEGSVSTLKIQRTERGDSAVYLCASRSGQGDGYTFGSGTRLTVV.

The rearrangement joins TRBV28 to TRBJ1-2; D gene ambiguous. Germline CDR1 is MDHEN and CDR2 is SYDVKM. The CDR3 runs to 15 residues. Trimming left V 7 bases short and J 1 base short, with 16 bases between. DNA of the CDR3: TGTGCCAGCAAGAAGGGCGCCGTTGATAACTATGGCTACACCTTC. Translation gives CASKKGAVDNYGYTF.

This clone occurred many times. The CDR3 loop is CASSLALAGGRGTGELFF. The CDR3 DNA follows: TGTGCCAGCAGCTTAGCCCTAGCGGGAGGGAGGGGCACCGGGGAGCTGTTTTTT. This chain uses TRBV7-2 with TRBJ2-2; 12 bases map to TRBD2. V shed 0 bases, J shed 4 bases, and the junction held 6 bases outside the gene matches. This CDR3 has 18 residues. Germline V gene sequence: CDR1 SGHTA, CDR2 FQGNSA.

This chain connects TRBV11-2 to TRBJ2-3; D gene ambiguous. The CDR3 is 14 amino acids. Germline V CDR1 and CDR2: SGHAT, FQNNGV. Trimming stripped 0 bases from V and 4 bases from J, with 8 bases between. The CDR3 loop reads CASSLDRVADTQYF. For the CDR3, the DNA is TGTGCCAGCAGCTTAGATAGGGTAGCAGATACGCAGTATTTT.

The V gene is TRBV15, the J gene TRBJ2-7; D unclear. The ends were cut back, 1 base at V and 4 bases at J, with 8 bases in the middle. This CDR3 has 13 residues. CDR1 LNHNV and CDR2 YYDKDF come from the germline V gene (reference sequence). CDR3 amino acids: CATSRGFQYEQYF. For the CDR3, the DNA is TGTGCCACCAGCAGAGGGTTCCAGTACGAGCAGTACTTC.

The rearrangement uses TRBV18 and TRBJ1-3, with D possibly TRBD1 on 6 matching bases. Germline assignment: CDR1 KGHSH and CDR2 LQKENI. Trimming pared 0 bases from V and 3 bases from J, leaving 15 bases between. The CDR3 is made up of 17 amino acids. CDR3 in amino acids: CASSPPRGGAGGNTIYF. CDR3 DNA: TGTGCCAGCTCACCACCCCGTGGGGGGGCTGGTGGAAACACCATATATTTT.

The J gene is TRBJ1-2, the V gene TRBV5-6, with 9 nucleotides matching TRBD1. The ends lost 4 bases at V and 8 bases at J; junction bases unmatched: 3. The germline gives CDR1 SGHDT, CDR2 YYEEEE. This CDR3 has 12 residues. The CDR3, as DNA: TGTGCCAGCAGCAACAGGGGGCGAGGCTACACCTTC. This codes for CASSNRGRGYTF.

This chain links TRBV30 with TRBJ1-6, with a weak D call TRBD1 (5 bases). V dropped 2 bases and J dropped 10 bases, with 12 bases sitting between them. The length of the CDR3 is 13 residues. In germline, CDR1 is GTSNPN, CDR2 SVGIG (reference sequence). The CDR3 DNA reads as TGTGCCTGGAGTATAAAGGGGAACTCACCCCTCCACTTT. This codes for CAWSIKGNSPLHF.

V is TRBV19 and J is TRBJ2-1; 9 bases match TRBD1. V lost 4 bases, J lost 4 bases, and 5 bases stayed unmatched. This CDR3 has 15 residues. CDR1 is LNHDA and CDR2 is SQIVND in the germline V gene (reference sequence). The CDR3 protein is CASSTPGQGYNEQFF. CDR3 coding DNA: TGTGCCAGTAGTACCCCGGGACAGGGTTACAATGAGCAGTTCTTC.

The chain employs TRBV11-2 and TRBJ2-7, with TRBD2 matching over 9 bases. This CDR3 is built from 14 residues. V shed 8 bases and J 0 bases; nucleotides not matched to a gene: 5. Germline V gene sequence: CDR1 SGHAT, CDR2 FQNNGV. Here the CDR3 DNA reads TGTGCCAGCGACCGGACTAGCGTCTCCTACGAGCAGTACTTC. Translated, it gives CASDRTSVSYEQYF.

This clone was detected only once. This chain joins TRBV18 and TRBJ2-7; unclear D gene. V lost 4 bases, J lost 0 bases, and 16 bases lay in between. The CDR3 has 16 amino acids. Germline V CDR1 and CDR2: KGHSH, LQKENI. CDR3 protein: CASSLSHGTASYEQYF. CDR3 DNA: TGTGCCAGCTCACTCAGTCACGGAACAGCCTCCTACGAGCAGTACTTC.

The chain couples TRBV5-4 to TRBJ2-5; D not resolved. Germline CDR1 reads SGHNT; CDR2 reads YYREEE (reference sequence). The CDR3 extends over 14 amino acids. V lost 0 bases, J lost 3 bases, and 9 bases lay in between. This CDR3 reads CASSLEPIKETQYF. CDR3 DNA sequence: TGTGCCAGCAGCTTGGAGCCTATCAAAGAGACCCAGTACTTC.

The chain joins TRBV29-1 to TRBJ1-2; D gene unclear. CDR1 is SQVTM and CDR2 is ANQGSEA in the germline V gene. The CDR3 extends over 14 amino acids. Trimming removed 2 bases from V and 2 bases from J, with 12 bases in between. This CDR3 is CSVESIPINYGYTF. DNA of the CDR3: TGCAGCGTTGAATCGATCCCTATAAACTATGGCTACACCTTC.

J is TRBJ2-1 and V is TRBV10-3, with 11 bases aligning to TRBD1. This CDR3 spans 13 amino acids. The J segment lost 8 bases and the V segment lost 6 bases, leaving 3 bases of the junction unmatched. Germline-derived CDR1 and CDR2 are ENHRY and SYGVKD. In nucleotides, the CDR3 is TGTGCCATCAGCCGGGACAGGGGGTATGAGCAGTTCTTC. This encodes CAISRDRGYEQFF.

V gene TRBV4-2 combines with J gene TRBJ2-1, with D hard to call. Germline V gene data show CDR1 as LGHNA and CDR2 as YNFKEQ. CDR3 length equals 13 residues. Trimming left V 3 bases short and J 7 bases short, with 10 bases between. This CDR3 reads CASSQNLANEQFF. CDR3 coding DNA: TGTGCCAGCAGCCAGAACCTGGCTAATGAGCAGTTCTTC.

The chain is built from TRBV2 and TRBJ2-7; TRBD2 aligns across 7 bases. The CDR3 is 14 amino acids. CDR1 is SNHLY and CDR2 is FYNNEI in the germline V gene. The V gene end was trimmed by 5 bases and the J gene end by 3 bases; junction bases not matched to a gene: 7. The CDR3 DNA reads TGTGCCAGCAGTCTCCGCTGGGAGGGCTACGAGCAGTACTTC. Amino acids: CASSLRWEGYEQYF.

This clone was observed a single time. The chain has TRBV7-9 and TRBJ2-2, with TRBD2 as a possible D gene (5 bases). The germline V and J ends were trimmed by 3 bases and 3 bases, with 11 bases remaining between them. The CDR3 consists of 15 residues. Germline CDR1 and CDR2: SEHNR and FQNEAQ (reference sequence). In DNA, the CDR3 is TGTGCCAGCAGCTTCTCGCGGGTCGACACCGGGGAGCTGTTTTTT. This gives the protein CASSFSRVDTGELFF.

This clone was seen only a few times. V usage is TRBV5-1 and J usage is TRBJ1-1; no clear D. CDR3 size: 14 residues. The germline V gene has CDR1 SGHRS and CDR2 YFSETQ. V lost 0 bases to trimming and J lost 5 bases, with 11 bases between them. This CDR3 reads CASSLALMDTEAFF. CDR3 sequence (DNA): TGCGCCAGCAGCTTGGCCTTGATGGATACTGAAGCTTTCTTT.

Concerning this clone itself: At the DNA level, this CDR3 is encoded by other sequences in the same sample as well. This chain uses TRBV30 with TRBJ1-1, with D hard to call. Germline loops: CDR1 GTSNPN, CDR2 SVGIG (reference sequence). The CDR3 runs 13 residues. V lost 0 bases and J 2 bases, leaving 7 bases between the germline ends. The CDR3 loop is CAWSVALNTEAFF. CDR3 bases: TGTGCCTGGAGTGTAGCCCTAAACACTGAAGCTTTCTTT.

J is TRBJ2-7 and V is TRBV15; 14 bases match TRBD2. The ends lost 5 bases at V and 5 bases at J; junction bases unmatched: 5. Germline CDR1 reads LNHNV; CDR2 reads YYDKDF (reference sequence). The CDR3 has 15 residues. The CDR3 reads CATSWRGLAGDEQYF. CDR3 nucleotide sequence: TGTGCCACCAGCTGGCGGGGACTAGCGGGAGACGAGCAGTACTTC.

With respect to this clone: The sample has other DNA sequences that encode this CDR3 too. This chain joins TRBV18 and TRBJ2-7; 8 bases are a match to TRBD1. The V segment lost 2 bases and the J segment 5 bases; nucleotides outside the gene matches: 5. Germline V CDR1 and CDR2: KGHSH, LQKENI. CDR3 size: 14 residues. CDR3 sequence reads: CASSPGTGGDEQYF. CDR3 DNA: TGTGCCAGCTCACCAGGGACAGGAGGAGACGAGCAGTACTTC.

This clone has more than one count but fewer than ten. The rearrangement uses TRBV5-1 and TRBJ2-2; tentatively, D is TRBD1 (6 bases). CDR3 length: 14 amino acids. Germline-derived CDR1 and CDR2 are SGHRS and YFSETQ. V was pared by 0 bases and J by 5 bases, with 8 bases between. The CDR3 DNA sequence: TGCGCCAGCAGCTTGGTTCAGGGGACCGGGGAGCTGTTTTTT. Translating gives CASSLVQGTGELFF.

This clone was counted between two and nine times. The chain combines TRBV5-1 with TRBJ2-7, with 8 positions matching TRBD2. V was pared by 0 bases and J by 6 bases, with 5 bases of the junction left unmatched. Per the germline V gene, CDR1 is SGHRS and CDR2 is YFSETQ. The CDR3 runs 14 residues. DNA for the CDR3: TGCGCCAGCAGCTTGGCGGGACTAGGTGGCGAGCAGTACTTC. Its protein is CASSLAGLGGEQYF.